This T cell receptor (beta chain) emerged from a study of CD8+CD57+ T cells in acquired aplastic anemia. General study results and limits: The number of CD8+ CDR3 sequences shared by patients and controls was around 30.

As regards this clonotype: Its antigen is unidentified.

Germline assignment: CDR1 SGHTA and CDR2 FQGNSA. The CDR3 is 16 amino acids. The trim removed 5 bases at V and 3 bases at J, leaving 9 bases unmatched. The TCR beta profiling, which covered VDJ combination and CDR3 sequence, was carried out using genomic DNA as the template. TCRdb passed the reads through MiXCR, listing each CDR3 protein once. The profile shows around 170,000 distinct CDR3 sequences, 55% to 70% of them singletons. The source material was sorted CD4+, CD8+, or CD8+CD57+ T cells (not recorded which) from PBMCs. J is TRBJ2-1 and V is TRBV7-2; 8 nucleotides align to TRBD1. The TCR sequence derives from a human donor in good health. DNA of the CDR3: TGTGCCAGCAGCCCGACTACCGGGACAGGCTACAATGAGCAGTTCTTC. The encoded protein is CASSPTTGTGYNEQFF.